The present TCR beta chain was sequenced within a study of blood T cell repertoires in COVID-19 (TCRdb year 2020). Some background on the complete study: Samples from collaborators originated in the United States, Italy and Spain and spanned both the acute and convalescent phases of COVID-19. The repertoires were released in a freely available public database meant as a resource for research on the immune response to SARS-CoV-2. Subjects who had been exposed to COVID-19, were actively infected with it, or had recovered from it provided the deeply sampled blood TCRbeta repertoires that made up the dataset. Nearly every sample came with metadata listing a de-identified subject ID, COVID-19 status, age in years and sex. Samples came from the ongoing ImmuneRACE study (first 160 participants) plus 1,254 subjects from 6 global collaborators. The material from the prospective study consisted of cDNA or gDNA derived from T cells, B-cell-depleted T cells, or PBMCs. Where available, HLA class I and class II types were taken from metadata supplied by the sample provider and were not determined by assay-based typing. The investigation overall reported the following: The amount of clinical and demographic metadata varied by source and participant and was provided uncurated.

With regard to this clone: The antigen this receptor binds is unknown. The input lacks base qualities; no much larger clone sits a single base away.

Collaborating institutions collected whole blood in K2EDTA tubes following their own protocols. For TCRbeta analysis, collaborators shipped samples in one of three forms: frozen whole blood, isolated PBMCs, or DNA extracted from either of those sample types. The immunoSEQ Assay, a bias-controlled multiplex PCR, was used to amplify TCRbeta CDR3 regions from genomic DNA. For the original study's pipeline: Nucleated cell counts per sample were estimated from amplification of reference gene primers within the assay. To quantify the absolute abundance of each unique TCRbeta CDR3 rearrangement, sequence reads were collapsed and filtered. For each sample, productive Simpson clonality was calculated as the square root of Simpson's diversity index across productive rearrangements. TCRdb retrieved this table from immuneACCESS and kept in-frame rearrangements only. Not all clones are present; in checked studies, unresolved V genes account for under half, and no reason is known for the remainder. Clonal size and the V and J genes are those of that table, whereas D and trimming came from the DNA. For this sample the table gives 35,000 to 50,000 clones, of which 76% were detected only once. The ten largest clones add up to under 9% of the sample.

CDR1 and CDR2 are drawn from the germline V gene (reference sequence): LGHDT, YNNKEL. Trimming removed 1 base from V and 7 bases from J, leaving 13 bases between the germline ends. Including cysteine and phenylalanine, the CDR3 has 15 amino acids. CDR3 DNA is the only sequence kept; it has 45 bases, read in frame from the first base. This chain joins TRBV3-1 (or the pseudogene TRBV3-2) to TRBJ2-2; the D gene is unclear. This receptor was identified in a man aged 70 or older with active or convalescent COVID-19. The sample was peripheral blood. The CDR3 is CASSQVGRVFGELFF. DNA sequence: TGTGCCAGCAGCCAAGTGGGTCGGGTATTCGGGGAGCTGTTTTTT.